This is a list of T cell receptor beta chains from one sample in a study of OX40 agonist ivuxolimab in advanced cancers. The assay was immunoSEQ multiplex PCR, and TCRdb's table has in-frame clones only and misses some. This table has roughly 27,000 clones, 80% to 85% appearing once. The sample here was CD4+ or CD8+ T cells sorted from blood, taken in a trial of the OX40 agonist ivuxolimab. The origin of the receptors is an adult with an advanced solid tumor such as melanoma, head and neck, liver or kidney cancer. The CDR3 runs from the conserved cysteine through the conserved F or W. The D gene is left open where the match is weak. The size field is filled for only some rows; it gives once, few, many or a size class.

j_gene | v_gene | abundance | d_gene | CDR3nt | CDR3aa
TRBJ2-3 | TRBV4-1 | few | - | TGCGCCAGCAGCCATTGGGGGAGTACTGCAGATACGCAGTATTTT | CASSHWGSTADTQYF
TRBJ2-7 | TRBV28 | - | TRBD1 | TGTGCCAGCAGTTCCTTCAGGGGGCTAGGGTACGAGCAGTACTTC | CASSSFRGLGYEQYF
TRBJ2-7 | TRBV27 | - | TRBD2 | TGTGCCTCCAGAACCGGGACTAGCGGGGTTTCCTACGAGCAGTACTTC | CASRTGTSGVSYEQYF
TRBJ2-3 | TRBV5-1 | - | - | TGCGCCAGCAGCGTTAGCACAGATACGCAGTATTTT | CASSVSTDTQYF
TRBJ2-1 | TRBV29-1 | - | TRBD2 | TGCAGCGTTGAAGTGGCTAGCGGGAGATATAATGAGCAGTTCTTC | CSVEVASGRYNEQFF
TRBJ2-2 | TRBV28 | - | - | TGTGCCAGCATTTGGGGGAAACTACGGAGGGGGCGGTCAGCCGGGGAGCTGTTTTTT | CASIWGKLRRGRSAGELFF
TRBJ2-7 | TRBV19 | - | - | TGTGCCAGTTCGAGCGGACTGGGCTACGAGCAGTACTTC | CASSSGLGYEQYF
TRBJ1-6 | TRBV5-4 | - | - | TGTGCCAGCAGCGGTCGGGACGGAAATTCACCCCTCCACTTT | CASSGRDGNSPLHF
TRBJ2-7 | TRBV19 | - | TRBD2 | TGTGCCAGTAGTAATAGAGGGCTAGCGGGAGGTTACTCCTACGAGCAGTACTTC | CASSNRGLAGGYSYEQYF
TRBJ2-1 | TRBV9 | - | - | TGTGCCAGCAGCGTAGTAGCAGGGGAATCCTACAATGAGCAGTTCTTC | CASSVVAGESYNEQFF
TRBJ2-3 | TRBV2 | few | - | TGTGCCAGCATAACCGGGCGGAGACGCACAGATACGCAGTATTTT | CASITGRRRTDTQYF
TRBJ2-5 | TRBV2 | - | TRBD2 | TGTGCCAGCAGTGAAGTGGGTTTGCGGGGGGAGACCCAGTACTTC | CASSEVGLRGETQYF
TRBJ2-5 | TRBV10-3 | - | TRBD2 | TGTGCCATCAGTGAGTCGACCGGGAGGGCCGGGAGAGAGACCCAGTACTTC | CAISESTGRAGRETQYF
TRBJ1-1 | TRBV29-1 | - | - | TGCAGCGTTGCTCTTTCTCGCAGGGGAGTGGAGGCTTTCTTT | CSVALSRRGVEAFF
TRBJ2-1 | TRBV7-2 | - | TRBD2 | TGTGCCAGCAGCTCCTTGACTAGCAGTGAGCAGTTCTTC | CASSSLTSSEQFF
TRBJ2-3 | TRBV7-9 | - | TRBD2 | TGTGCCAGCAGCTTAGGTGCGGGAGCCACAGATACGCAGTATTTT | CASSLGAGATDTQYF
TRBJ1-1 | TRBV11-3 | - | TRBD1 | TGTGCCAGCAGCTTAGGACCCCGGGACAGGGGTTTCACTGAAGCTTTCTTT | CASSLGPRDRGFTEAFF
TRBJ1-4 | TRBV16 | - | - | TGTGCCAGCAGCCAAGGGTCAGGGAAGGAAAAACTGTTTTTT | CASSQGSGKEKLFF
TRBJ1-3 | TRBV13 | - | - | TGTGCCAGCAGACCTCGACTATCAACTGGAAACACCATATATTTT | CASRPRLSTGNTIYF
TRBJ2-1 | TRBV2 | - | TRBD2 | TGTGCCAGCAGTACCGGACTAGCGGGACCCCCTGAGCAGTTCTTC | CASSTGLAGPPEQFF
TRBJ2-2 | TRBV4-1 | - | TRBD1 | TGCGCCAGCAGCCTCGTCGGGACAGGGGACACCGGGGAGCTGTTTTTT | CASSLVGTGDTGELFF
TRBJ2-3 | TRBV2 | - | - | TGTGCCAGCAGTGAAGAGTCGAGCCCTAACACAGATACGCAGTATTTT | CASSEESSPNTDTQYF
TRBJ2-7 | TRBV5-1 | - | - | TGCGCCAGCAGCTTGGAGGAAAGGAGCTCCTACGAGCAGTACTTC | CASSLEERSSYEQYF
TRBJ1-5 | TRBV28 | - | - | TGTGCCAGCGTCCGATCGACAGTTCTTAGCAATCAGCCCCAGCATTTT | CASVRSTVLSNQPQHF
TRBJ2-1 | TRBV28 | - | - | TGTGCCAGCAGTCCCGTGTCTAGCTCCTACAATGAGCAGTTCTTC | CASSPVSSSYNEQFF
TRBJ2-2 | TRBV7-8 | - | TRBD2 | TGTGCCAGCGGGACTACCCTGAACACCGGGGAGCTGTTTTTT | CASGTTLNTGELFF
TRBJ2-5 | TRBV18 | - | - | TGTGCCAGCTCACCTATCAACTTTGGGATACAAGAGACCCAGTACTTC | CASSPINFGIQETQYF
TRBJ1-2 | TRBV5-6 | - | - | TGTGCCAGCAGCTTGAGGCAACTTTTCTATGGCTACACCTTC | CASSLRQLFYGYTF
TRBJ2-7 | TRBV10-3 | - | - | TGTGCCATCAGTGGTGGCAGTTACGAGCAGTACTTC | CAISGGSYEQYF
TRBJ1-1 | TRBV11-2 | - | - | TGTGCCAGCAGCTTACATACCGTGAACACTGAAGCTTTCTTT | CASSLHTVNTEAFF
TRBJ1-2 | TRBV2 | - | - | TGTGCCAGCAGTGATTCTCGGCTACCTAACTATGGCTACACCTTC | CASSDSRLPNYGYTF
TRBJ1-5 | TRBV5-8 | large | TRBD1 | TGTGCCAGCAGCTTACAGGGGAATAGCAATCAGCCCCAGCATTTT | CASSLQGNSNQPQHF